These T cell receptor beta chains were read from a single sample in a study of cytomegalovirus exposure and HLA in healthy donors. Profiled with immunoSEQ multiplex PCR; TCRdb holds only in-frame clones, not every one. The table shows roughly 110,000 clones, with roughly 83% occurring only once. Sequenced sample: PBMCs. These receptors were collected from a woman aged 18-29 years in good health and CMV-seropositive. CDR3s include the opening cysteine and the closing phenylalanine or tryptophan. D genes are given only for firm matches. Some rows mark clone size as missing; the rest say once, few, many or name a class of expanded clone.

J,length,V,D,size,DNA,CDR3
TRBJ1-3,14,TRBV5-1,.,.,TGCGCCAGCAGCTTACAGGGTCCTGGAAACACCATATATTTT,CASSLQGPGNTIYF
TRBJ2-3,16,TRBV7-9,.,.,TGTGCCAGCAGCTTCCCCCCGGGTGGGAGTACAGATACGCAGTATTTT,CASSFPPGGSTDTQYF
TRBJ2-1,14,TRBV6-1,TRBD1,.,TGTGCCAGCACTACAACAGGGGGTCTAAATGAGCAGTTCTTC,CASTTTGGLNEQFF
TRBJ1-5,15,TRBV18,.,few,TGTGCCAGCTCACCTAGCCAGGAGGAAGCTCAGCCCCAGCATTTT,CASSPSQEEAQPQHF
TRBJ2-7,15,TRBV7-9,.,.,TGTGCCAGCAGCCCCCAGGGGTGGCAGGGCTACGAGCAGTACTTC,CASSPQGWQGYEQYF
TRBJ1-5,13,TRBV11-2,.,.,TGTGCCAGCAGCTTAGTCGCGAATCAGCCCCAGCATTTT,CASSLVANQPQHF
TRBJ1-5,16,TRBV28,TRBD1,.,TGTGCCAGCAGTCCTGGGACAGGGGGGAGCAATCAGCCCCAGCATTTT,CASSPGTGGSNQPQHF
TRBJ2-1,15,TRBV27,.,.,TGTGCCAGCAGTTTCCTGGCGGAACTCTACAATGAGCAGTTCTTC,CASSFLAELYNEQFF
TRBJ2-2,11,TRBV29-1,.,.,TGCAGCGTTGATGGAGCCGGGGAGCTGTTTTTT,CSVDGAGELFF
TRBJ1-5,15,TRBV2,.,once,TGTGCCAGCAGTGGGGGGGGCCATAGCAATCAGCCCCAGCATTTT,CASSGGGHSNQPQHF
TRBJ1-1,14,TRBV28,TRBD1,.,TGTGCCAGCAGTCCACAGGGGGGGAACACTGAAGCTTTCTTT,CASSPQGGNTEAFF
TRBJ2-5,13,TRBV11-2,.,.,TGTGCCAGCAGCCCCCTGTTGAGGGAGACCCAGTACTTC,CASSPLLRETQYF
TRBJ2-5,17,TRBV28,.,.,TGTGCCAGCAGCACGACCCTTTGGGACTCCCCGGCGGAGACCCAGTACTTC,CASSTTLWDSPAETQYF
TRBJ1-1,13,TRBV9,TRBD1,.,TGTGCCAGCGGACAGGGGATGATGACTGAAGCTTTCTTT,CASGQGMMTEAFF
TRBJ1-2,15,TRBV6-5,TRBD1,.,TGTGCCAGCAGCCTGACAGGGCCTGTGGGGGGCGGCTACACCTTC,CASSLTGPVGGGYTF
TRBJ2-3,15,TRBV5-4,.,.,TGTGCCAGCAGCTTGGTTAGCGGATACACAGATACGCAGTATTTT,CASSLVSGYTDTQYF
TRBJ2-5,15,TRBV25-1,TRBD2,.,TGTGCCAGCAGAGGGACTAGCGAGTACCAAGAGACCCAGTACTTC,CASRGTSEYQETQYF
TRBJ1-1,13,TRBV6-5,.,.,TGTGCCAGCAAACAGGTCCCGGACACTGAAGCTTTCTTT,CASKQVPDTEAFF
TRBJ2-7,12,TRBV25-1,TRBD1,.,TGTGCCAGCAGCCAGACAGGGTGGGAGCAGTACTTC,CASSQTGWEQYF
TRBJ1-1,12,TRBV7-3,.,.,TGTTCCAGCAGCCTAAACCAGGGTGAAGCTTTCTTT,CSSSLNQGEAFF
TRBJ2-3,16,TRBV4-1,TRBD2,.,TGCGCCAGCAGCCAGGGAGGGGCTAGCGGCACAGATACGCAGTATTTT,CASSQGGASGTDTQYF
TRBJ2-3,13,TRBV5-1,.,.,TGCGCCAGCGGCGAGGTACCAGCAGATACGCAGTATTTT,CASGEVPADTQYF
TRBJ1-2,13,TRBV7-9,.,.,TGTGCCAGCTCATATGGGGGCGCCTATGGCTACACCTTC,CASSYGGAYGYTF
TRBJ2-1,17,TRBV28,.,.,TGTGCCAGCAGTTCCCAGGGCGCCAAGAGCTCCTACAATGAGCAGTTCTTC,CASSSQGAKSSYNEQFF
TRBJ2-5,13,TRBV4-1,.,.,TGCGCCAGCAGGGCGGGATTGGGAGAGACCCAGTACTTC,CASRAGLGETQYF
TRBJ1-3,13,TRBV5-1,.,.,TGCGCCAGCAGCCCGGACATGGGAAACACCATATATTTT,CASSPDMGNTIYF
TRBJ2-3,16,TRBV5-1,TRBD1,.,TGCGCCAGCAGTATTGGGTCAGGGGGCGTAACAGATACGCAGTATTTT,CASSIGSGGVTDTQYF
TRBJ2-1,14,TRBV6-1,.,.,TGTGCCAGCAGTGAGTGGGGGCCCCTTCATGAGCAGTTCTTC,CASSEWGPLHEQFF
TRBJ1-2,15,TRBV2,.,.,TGTGCCACAGGAGGCCGGGCCGAGGTGATTGTTGGCTACACCTTC,CATGGRAEVIVGYTF
TRBJ2-7,13,TRBV5-4,.,.,TGTGCCAGCAGCTTATCGTACTCCTACGAGCAGTACTTC,CASSLSYSYEQYF
TRBJ2-5,13,TRBV19,TRBD1,.,TGTGCCAGTAGTAACGACAGGGAAGAGACCCAGTACTTC,CASSNDREETQYF
TRBJ1-3,17,TRBV7-2,TRBD1,.,TGTGCCAGCAGCTCCGGGACAGGGGGAAGATCTGGAAACACCATATATTTT,CASSSGTGGRSGNTIYF